This is a list of T cell receptor beta chains from one sample in a study of blood T cell repertoires in COVID-19. This table comes from immunoSEQ multiplex PCR, and its TCRdb copy is limited to in-frame clones, with some not included. Among 85,000 to 90,000 clones listed, 86% were seen once. Sequenced: peripheral blood. All receptors come from a human donor in a cohort sampled during active COVID-19. Each CDR3 is given with its conserved first and last residue. The D gene is left open where the match is weak. Only some rows state a clone size, as once, few, many or a class for expanded clones.

TGTGCCAGCAGCCCCCTTGGGGGGTATACTACTGGGGCCAACGTCCTGACTTTC	CASSPLGGYTTGANVLTF	few	TRBV7-3	-	TRBJ2-6
TGTGCCAGCAGCTTGGCTAGGGGTTTTAACACTGAAGCTTTCTTT	CASSLARGFNTEAFF	-	TRBV5-4	-	TRBJ1-1
TGCGCCAGCCAGGGTTTAGGGGGCCCCCCAGATACGCAGTATTTT	CASQGLGGPPDTQYF	-	TRBV10-2	TRBD1	TRBJ2-3
TGTGCCAGCAGTCTCCCGGCGAGGCCGGATACGCAGTATTTT	CASSLPARPDTQYF	-	TRBV27	-	TRBJ2-3
TGTGCCAGCAGCTTAGGGGCGGGACGGACGAACACCGGGGAGCTGTTTTTT	CASSLGAGRTNTGELFF	few	TRBV7-9	-	TRBJ2-2
TGTGCCAGCAGCCAAGACCCTGCAACTAATGAAAAACTGTTTTTT	CASSQDPATNEKLFF	-	TRBV3-1/TRBV3-2	-	TRBJ1-4
TGTGCCAGCGGCCGGGGTGGCTATGGCTACACCTTC	CASGRGGYGYTF	-	TRBV5-6	-	TRBJ1-2
TGTGCCAGCAGTTACGGCAGGGTGCTCGAGCAGTACTTC	CASSYGRVLEQYF	few	TRBV6-2/TRBV6-3	-	TRBJ2-7
TGTGCCAGCAGCGACGAACAATACAGGGGACGACTGTTTTTT	CASSDEQYRGRLFF	-	TRBV9	TRBD1	TRBJ1-4
TGCGCCAGCAGTTCCGGGACAGGGTTCTCCAATGAGCAGTTCTTC	CASSSGTGFSNEQFF	-	TRBV10-2	TRBD1	TRBJ2-1
TGTGCCAGCAGCTTGTTTGTGGGACAGGGGACCTCTGGGCAGTTCTTC	CASSLFVGQGTSGQFF	-	TRBV5-6	TRBD1	TRBJ2-1
TGTGCCAGCAGCCCCCTCAGGACAGCTGGAAACACCATATATTTT	CASSPLRTAGNTIYF	-	TRBV3-1/TRBV3-2	-	TRBJ1-3
TGTGCCAGCAGCTCCCCGGGACTAGCGGGAGGAAATGAGCAGTTCTTC	CASSSPGLAGGNEQFF	-	TRBV7-2	TRBD2	TRBJ2-1
TGTGCCAGCAGCAATAGCGGCGGCTCTAGCACAGATACGCAGTATTTT	CASSNSGGSSTDTQYF	-	TRBV11-3	-	TRBJ2-3